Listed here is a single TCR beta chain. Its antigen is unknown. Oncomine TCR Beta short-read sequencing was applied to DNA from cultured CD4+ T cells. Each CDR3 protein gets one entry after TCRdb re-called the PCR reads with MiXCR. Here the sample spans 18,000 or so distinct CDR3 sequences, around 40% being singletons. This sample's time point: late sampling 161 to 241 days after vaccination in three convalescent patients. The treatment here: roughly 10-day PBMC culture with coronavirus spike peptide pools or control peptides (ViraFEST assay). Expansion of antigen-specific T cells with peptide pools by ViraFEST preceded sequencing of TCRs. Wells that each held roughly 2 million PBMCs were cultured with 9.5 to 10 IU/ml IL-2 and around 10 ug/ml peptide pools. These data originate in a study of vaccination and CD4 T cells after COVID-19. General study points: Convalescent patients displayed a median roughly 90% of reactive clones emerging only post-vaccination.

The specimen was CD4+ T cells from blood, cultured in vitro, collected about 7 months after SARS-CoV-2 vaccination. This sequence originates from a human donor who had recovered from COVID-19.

The CDR3, as DNA: TGTGCCACCAGCAGAGAAGGGGGCTTGGGAGGAAACACCATATATTTT. It specifies CATSREGGLGGNTIYF. The chain couples TRBV15 to TRBJ1-3, with 7 bases aligning to TRBD1. The junction had 6 bases not matched to a gene; V was cut back by 0 bases and J by 4 bases. In germline, CDR1 is LNHNV, CDR2 YYDKDF (reference sequence). The CDR3 runs to 16 residues. Full variable domain (rest looked up from reference TRBV15 and TRBJ1-3): DAMVIQNPRYQVTQFGKPVTLSCSQTLNHNVMYWYQQKSSQAPKLLFHYYDKDFNNEADTPDNFQSRRPNTSFCFLDIRSPGLGDTAMYLCATSREGGLGGNTIYFGEGSWLTVV.